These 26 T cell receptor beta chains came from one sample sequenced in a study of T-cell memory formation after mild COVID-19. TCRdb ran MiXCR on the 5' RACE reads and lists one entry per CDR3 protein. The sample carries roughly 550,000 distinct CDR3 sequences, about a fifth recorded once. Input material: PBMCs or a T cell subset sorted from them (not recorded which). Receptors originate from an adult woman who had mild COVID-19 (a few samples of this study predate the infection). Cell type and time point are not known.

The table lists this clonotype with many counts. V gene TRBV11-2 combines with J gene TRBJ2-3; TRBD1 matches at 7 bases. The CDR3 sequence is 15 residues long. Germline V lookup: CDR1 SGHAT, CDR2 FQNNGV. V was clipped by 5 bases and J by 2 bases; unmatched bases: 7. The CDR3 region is CASSPRTGSTDTQYF. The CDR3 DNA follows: TGTGCCAGCAGCCCCCGGACAGGATCCACAGATACGCAGTATTTT.

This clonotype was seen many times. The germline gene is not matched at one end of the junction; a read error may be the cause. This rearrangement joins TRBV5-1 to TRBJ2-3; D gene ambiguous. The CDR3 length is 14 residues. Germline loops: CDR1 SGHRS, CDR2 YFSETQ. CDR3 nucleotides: TGTGCCAGCAGCTTAAGGGCTAGCACAGATACGCAGTATTTT. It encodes CASSLRASTDTQYF.

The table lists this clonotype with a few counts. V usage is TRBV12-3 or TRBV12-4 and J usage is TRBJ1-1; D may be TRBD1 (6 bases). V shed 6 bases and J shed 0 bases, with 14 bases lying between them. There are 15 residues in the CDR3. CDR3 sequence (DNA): TGTGCCAGCAGGGCCCAGGGGCCATTGAACACTGAAGCTTTCTTT. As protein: CASRAQGPLNTEAFF.

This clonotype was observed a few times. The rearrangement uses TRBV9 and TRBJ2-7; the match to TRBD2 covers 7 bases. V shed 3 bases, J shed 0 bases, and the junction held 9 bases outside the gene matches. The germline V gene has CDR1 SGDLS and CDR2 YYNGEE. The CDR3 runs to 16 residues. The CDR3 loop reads CASSAGLADTSYEQYF. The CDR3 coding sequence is TGTGCCAGCAGCGCTGGGCTAGCGGACACCTCCTACGAGCAGTACTTC.

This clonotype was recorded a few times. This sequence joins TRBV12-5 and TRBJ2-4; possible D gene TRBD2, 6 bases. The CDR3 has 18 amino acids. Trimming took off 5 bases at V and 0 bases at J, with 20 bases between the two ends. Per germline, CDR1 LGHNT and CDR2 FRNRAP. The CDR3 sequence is CASGLLIGGDLAKNIQYF. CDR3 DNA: TGTGCTAGTGGTCTCCTAATTGGAGGGGATTTAGCCAAAAACATTCAGTACTTC.

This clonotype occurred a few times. In DNA form, the CDR3 reads TGCAGTGCTAGAGATTTCAGGGGAAGCAATCAGCCCCAGCATTTT. This encodes CSARDFRGSNQPQHF. The chain couples TRBV20-1 to TRBJ1-5; maybe TRBD1 (6 bases). Trimming cost V 0 bases and J 1 base, with 10 bases left between them. CDR3 length equals 15 residues. The V gene's germline CDR1 is DFQATT and CDR2 SNEGSKA (reference sequence).

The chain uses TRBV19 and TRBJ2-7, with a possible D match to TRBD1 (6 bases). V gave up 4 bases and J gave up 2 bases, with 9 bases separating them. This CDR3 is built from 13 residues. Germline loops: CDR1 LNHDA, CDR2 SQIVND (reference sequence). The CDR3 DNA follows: TGTGCCAGTAGTACACAGGGTCCCTACGAGCAGTACTTC. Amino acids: CASSTQGPYEQYF.

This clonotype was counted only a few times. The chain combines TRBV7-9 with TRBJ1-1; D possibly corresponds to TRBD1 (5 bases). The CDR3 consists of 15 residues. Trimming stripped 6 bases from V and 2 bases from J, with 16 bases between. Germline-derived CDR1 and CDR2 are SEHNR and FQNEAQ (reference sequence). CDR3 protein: CASRASGAANTEAFF. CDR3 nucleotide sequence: TGTGCCAGCAGGGCGAGTGGGGCAGCCAACACTGAAGCTTTCTTT.

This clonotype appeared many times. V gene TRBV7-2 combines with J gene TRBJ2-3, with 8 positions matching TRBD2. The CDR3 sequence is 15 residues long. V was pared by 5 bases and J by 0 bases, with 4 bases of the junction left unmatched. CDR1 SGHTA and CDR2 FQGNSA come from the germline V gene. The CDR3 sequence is CASSISGTSTDTQYF. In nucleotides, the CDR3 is TGTGCCAGCAGCATTAGCGGGACTAGCACAGATACGCAGTATTTT.

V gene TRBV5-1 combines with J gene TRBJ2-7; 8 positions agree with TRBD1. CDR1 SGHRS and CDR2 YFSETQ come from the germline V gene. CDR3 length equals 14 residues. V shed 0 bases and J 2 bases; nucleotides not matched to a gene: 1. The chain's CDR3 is CASSLEDRAYEQYF. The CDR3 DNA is TGCGCCAGCAGCTTGGAGGACAGGGCCTACGAGCAGTACTTC.

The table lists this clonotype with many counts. This chain's CDR3 is CASSLAQGGQPQHF. For the CDR3, the DNA is TGCGCCAGCAGCTTGGCCCAAGGCGGTCAGCCCCAGCATTTT. The chain is built from TRBV5-1 and TRBJ1-5; no reliable D call. Trimming shortened V by 0 bases and J by 6 bases, and 10 bases separated the two germline ends. There are 14 residues in the CDR3. The germline V gene has CDR1 SGHRS and CDR2 YFSETQ.

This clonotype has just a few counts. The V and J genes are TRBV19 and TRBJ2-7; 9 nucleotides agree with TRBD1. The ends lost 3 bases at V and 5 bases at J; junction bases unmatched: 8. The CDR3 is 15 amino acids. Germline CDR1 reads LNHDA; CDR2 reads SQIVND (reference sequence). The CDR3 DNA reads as TGTGCCAGTAGTATCGGGACAGGGTGGAGGGACGAGCAGTACTTC. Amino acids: CASSIGTGWRDEQYF.

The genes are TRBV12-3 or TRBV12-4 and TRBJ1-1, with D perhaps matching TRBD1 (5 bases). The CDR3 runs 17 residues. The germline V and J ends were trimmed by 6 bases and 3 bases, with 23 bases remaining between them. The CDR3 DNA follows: TGTGCCAGCAGCTCCCCCTCCGGATGGGACGGGGACACTGAAGCTTTCTTT. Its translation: CASSSPSGWDGDTEAFF.

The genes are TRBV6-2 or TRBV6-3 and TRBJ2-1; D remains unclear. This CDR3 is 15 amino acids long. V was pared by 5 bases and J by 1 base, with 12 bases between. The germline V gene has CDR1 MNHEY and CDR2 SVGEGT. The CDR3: CASSPDMASYNEQFF. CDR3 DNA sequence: TGTGCCAGCAGTCCCGACATGGCTTCCTACAATGAGCAGTTCTTC.

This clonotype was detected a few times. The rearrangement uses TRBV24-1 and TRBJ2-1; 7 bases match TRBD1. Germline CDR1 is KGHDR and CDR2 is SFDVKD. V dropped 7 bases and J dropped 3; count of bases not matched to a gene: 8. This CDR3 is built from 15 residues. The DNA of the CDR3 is TGTGCCACCAGGTGGGGACAGTATTGCTACAATGAGCAGTTCTTC. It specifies CATRWGQYCYNEQFF.

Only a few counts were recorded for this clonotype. The CDR3 protein is CASSLRAAQETQYF. The CDR3 DNA follows: TGCGCCAGCAGCTTGAGGGCGGCACAAGAGACCCAGTACTTC. This rearrangement joins TRBV5-1 to TRBJ2-5; D ambiguous. The V gene lost 1 base and the J gene lost 2 bases, with 9 bases spanning the gap. Germline CDR1 and CDR2: SGHRS and YFSETQ. The CDR3 covers 14 residues.

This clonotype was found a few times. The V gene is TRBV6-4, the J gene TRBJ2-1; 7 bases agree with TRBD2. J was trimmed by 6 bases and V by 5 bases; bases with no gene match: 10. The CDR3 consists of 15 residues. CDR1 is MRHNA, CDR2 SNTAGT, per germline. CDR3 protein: CASSPQSGTRNEQFF. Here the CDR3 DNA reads TGTGCCAGCAGTCCCCAGAGCGGGACCCGCAATGAGCAGTTCTTC.

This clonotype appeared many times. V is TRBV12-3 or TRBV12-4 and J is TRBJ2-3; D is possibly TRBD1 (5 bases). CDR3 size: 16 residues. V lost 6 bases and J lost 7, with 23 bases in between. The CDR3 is CASRPLMGPYPHTQYF. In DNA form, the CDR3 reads TGTGCCAGCAGACCCCTTATGGGGCCCTACCCACATACGCAGTATTTT.

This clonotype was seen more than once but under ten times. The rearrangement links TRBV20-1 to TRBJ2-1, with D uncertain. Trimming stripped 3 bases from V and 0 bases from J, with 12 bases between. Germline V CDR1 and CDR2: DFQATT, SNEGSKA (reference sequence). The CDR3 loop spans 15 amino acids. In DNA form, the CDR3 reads TGCAGTGCTAGCCAGGCCGGAAGCTCCTACAATGAGCAGTTCTTC. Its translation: CSASQAGSSYNEQFF.

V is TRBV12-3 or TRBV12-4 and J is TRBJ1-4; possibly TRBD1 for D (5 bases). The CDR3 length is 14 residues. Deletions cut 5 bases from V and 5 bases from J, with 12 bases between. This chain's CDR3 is CASSRTQSNEKLFF. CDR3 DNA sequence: TGTGCCAGCAGTCGGACACAGTCAAATGAAAAACTGTTTTTT.

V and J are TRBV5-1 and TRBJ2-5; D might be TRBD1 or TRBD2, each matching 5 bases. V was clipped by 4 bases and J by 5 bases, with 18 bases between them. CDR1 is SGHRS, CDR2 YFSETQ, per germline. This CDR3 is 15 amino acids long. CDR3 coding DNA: TGCGCCAGCAGCCTGGGGGATTCGGGGTCGGAGACCCAGTACTTC. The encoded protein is CASSLGDSGSETQYF.

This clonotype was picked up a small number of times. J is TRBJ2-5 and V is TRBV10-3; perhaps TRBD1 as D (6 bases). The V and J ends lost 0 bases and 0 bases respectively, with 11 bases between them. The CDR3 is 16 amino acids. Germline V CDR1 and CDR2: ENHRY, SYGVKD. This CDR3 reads CAISESPGVYQETQYF. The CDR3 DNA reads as TGTGCCATCAGTGAGTCTCCAGGGGTATACCAAGAGACCCAGTACTTC.

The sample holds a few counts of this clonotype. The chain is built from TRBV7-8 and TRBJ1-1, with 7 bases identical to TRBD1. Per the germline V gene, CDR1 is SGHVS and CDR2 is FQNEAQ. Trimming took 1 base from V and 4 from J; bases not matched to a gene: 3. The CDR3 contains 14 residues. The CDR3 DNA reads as TGTGCCAGCAGCTTAGTTCAGGGGGGCACTGAAGCTTTCTTT. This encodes CASSLVQGGTEAFF.

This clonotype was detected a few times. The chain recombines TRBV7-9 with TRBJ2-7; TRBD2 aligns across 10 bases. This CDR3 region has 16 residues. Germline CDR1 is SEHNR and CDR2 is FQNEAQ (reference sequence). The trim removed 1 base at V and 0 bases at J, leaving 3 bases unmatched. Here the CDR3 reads CASSLESGRASYEQYF. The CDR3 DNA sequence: TGTGCCAGCAGCTTAGAAAGCGGGAGGGCCTCCTACGAGCAGTACTTC.

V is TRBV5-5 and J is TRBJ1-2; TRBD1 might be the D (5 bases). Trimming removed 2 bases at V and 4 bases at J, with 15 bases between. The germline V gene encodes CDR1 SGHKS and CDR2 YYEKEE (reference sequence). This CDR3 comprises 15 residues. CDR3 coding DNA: TGTGCCAGCAGCTTCTCTTCAGGGAGCCCCTATGGCTACACCTTC. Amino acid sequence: CASSFSSGSPYGYTF.

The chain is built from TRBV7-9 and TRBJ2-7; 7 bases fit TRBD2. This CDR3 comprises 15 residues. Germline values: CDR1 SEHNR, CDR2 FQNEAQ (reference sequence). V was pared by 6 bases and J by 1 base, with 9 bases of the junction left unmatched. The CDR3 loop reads CASSYEERGSYEQYF. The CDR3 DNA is TGTGCCAGCAGTTACGAGGAGCGGGGTTCCTACGAGCAGTACTTC.